Below are 23 T cell receptor beta chains sequenced from a single sample in a study of blood T cells in healthy people across ages. Combining a sample-barcoded 5' primer with a J-beta primer mix, a second PCR ran for roughly 7 to 12 cycles. TCRdb redid the calling of the 5' RACE reads with MiXCR, one entry per CDR3 protein. The sample contains over 1.5 million distinct CDR3 sequences, about 50% of which appear only once. The source material was blood. These receptors were collected from a woman aged 40 to 50 in good health.

This clonotype was seen only a few times. V gene TRBV16 combines with J gene TRBJ2-7; 7 nucleotides match TRBD1. Germline V gives CDR1 KGHSY, CDR2 FQNENV. V lost 2 bases, J lost 0 bases, and 1 base stayed unmatched. The CDR3 has 14 residues. The CDR3 here is CASSQTGASYEQYF. Here the CDR3 DNA reads TGTGCCAGCAGCCAAACAGGGGCCTCCTACGAGCAGTACTTC.

This chain uses TRBV20-1 with TRBJ1-1; the match to TRBD1 covers 7 bases. In germline, CDR1 is DFQATT, CDR2 SNEGSKA (reference sequence). The CDR3 length is 15 residues. V gave up 1 base and J gave up 5 bases; unmatched junction bases: 10. CDR3 nucleotide sequence: TGCAGTGCTAGAGGAGGGGGCGGATATAATACTGAAGCTTTCTTT. This sequence encodes CSARGGGGYNTEAFF.

The J gene is TRBJ2-7, the V gene TRBV13, with D perhaps matching TRBD2 (5 bases). Trimming left V 6 bases short and J 0 bases short, with 12 bases between. Germline V lookup: CDR1 PRHDT, CDR2 FYEKMQ (reference sequence). The CDR3 length is 14 residues. The CDR3 loop is CASRTGMDSYEQYF. CDR3 DNA sequence: TGTGCCAGCAGAACCGGGATGGACTCCTACGAGCAGTACTTC. The full variable domain, completed using reference TRBV13 and TRBJ2-7, is AAGVIQSPRHLIKEKRETATLKCYPIPRHDTVYWYQQGPGQDPQFLISFYEKMQSDKGSIPDRFSAQQFSDYHSELNMSSLELGDSALYFCASRTGMDSYEQYFGPGTRLTVT.

Comment on this clonotype: This may arise from a read error, as a much more abundant clone is one base away. This chain links TRBV6-5 with TRBJ1-1, with TRBD1 as a possible D gene (6 bases). Trimming removed 2 bases at V and 1 base at J, with 8 bases between. CDR1 and CDR2 (germline): MNHEY, SVGAGI. This CDR3 has 14 amino acids. CDR3 region: CASSYETGNTEAFF. The CDR3 DNA follows: TGTGCCAGCAGTTACGAGACAGGGAACACTGAAGCTTTCTTT.

V usage is TRBV4-2 and J usage is TRBJ2-1; 8 bases are shared with TRBD2. The CDR3 has 16 residues. Per the germline V gene, CDR1 is LGHNA and CDR2 is YNFKEQ. The ends lost 4 bases at V and 4 bases at J; junction bases unmatched: 9. The DNA of the CDR3 is TGTGCCAGCAGCCGAACTTTAGCGGGGATTTACAATGAGCAGTTCTTC. This gives the protein CASSRTLAGIYNEQFF.

About this clonotype itself: One junction end disagrees with the germline gene, perhaps due to a read error. The chain combines TRBV5-1 with TRBJ2-1, with TRBD2 matching 12 bases. This CDR3 has 17 amino acids. Looked up from germline, CDR1 is SGHRS and CDR2 is YFSETQ. The CDR3 spells CAGSPGGLAGAYNEQFF. The CDR3 DNA reads TGCGCCGGCAGCCCCGGGGGACTAGCGGGCGCCTACAATGAGCAGTTCTTC.

The J gene is TRBJ2-3, the V gene TRBV9; no definite D call. The CDR3 has 13 residues. V was shortened by 4 bases and J by 5 bases, with 11 bases between the two germline ends. Germline assignment: CDR1 SGDLS and CDR2 YYNGEE. CDR3 nucleotides: TGTGCCAGCAGCCTCGATTTGGTAGATACGCAGTATTTT. Residues: CASSLDLVDTQYF. The full variable domain, completed using reference TRBV9 and TRBJ2-3, is DSGVTQTPKHLITATGQRVTLRCSPRSGDLSVYWYQQSLDQGLQFLIQYYNGEERAKGNILERFSAQQFPDLHSELNLSSLELGDSALYFCASSLDLVDTQYFGPGTRLTVL.

This clonotype was observed a single time. The V and J genes are TRBV15 and TRBJ1-1; no definite D call. The V end was cut by 3 bases, the J end by 4 bases, with 15 bases between. Germline V gives CDR1 LNHNV, CDR2 YYDKDF (reference sequence). The CDR3 runs 15 residues. Here the CDR3 DNA reads TGTGCCACCAGCAGTGATTGGAAAGGTAGCACTGAAGCTTTCTTT. Protein sequence: CATSSDWKGSTEAFF.

This chain joins TRBV5-1 and TRBJ2-4; 7 nucleotides line up with TRBD1. Near its end, the DNA agrees better with TRBJ2-7, so the J call may be wrong. Looked up from germline, CDR1 is SGHRS and CDR2 is YFSETQ. The CDR3 contains 14 residues. Here the CDR3 reads CASSSRDRNYEQYF. The CDR3 DNA is TGCGCCAGCAGCTCCCGGGACAGAAACTACGAGCAGTACTTC.

The rearrangement joins TRBV5-8 to TRBJ2-7, with D hard to call. The V end was cut by 0 bases, the J end by 2 bases, with 12 bases between. This CDR3 comprises 15 residues. From germline, CDR1 is SGHTS and CDR2 YDEGEE. CDR3 nucleotide sequence: TGTGCCAGCAGCTTGGGTCAGTCATTCACCTACGAGCAGTACTTC. This codes for CASSLGQSFTYEQYF.

In its sample, this clonotype was seen a few times. The gene calls are TRBV28 and TRBJ2-1; D is uncertain. CDR1 MDHEN and CDR2 SYDVKM come from the germline V gene. V lost 5 bases and J lost 3, with 20 bases in between. The CDR3 covers 17 residues. As DNA, the CDR3 is TGTGCCAGCAGTCCGCCGCCCCGGGCGACCCACTACAATGAGCAGTTCTTC. Translated, it gives CASSPPPRATHYNEQFF.

This chain links TRBV20-1 with TRBJ2-3; 11 nucleotides agree with TRBD2. After removal of 5 bases from V and 4 bases from J, the junction contained 8 bases not matched to a gene. This CDR3 is 15 amino acids long. Germline V lookup: CDR1 DFQATT, CDR2 SNEGSKA (reference sequence). Written as DNA, the CDR3 is TGCAGTGCTCCCCGGGGTAGCGGGGGGGCAGATACGCAGTATTTT. Its protein product is CSAPRGSGGADTQYF.

This clonotype was seen a few times. The V gene is TRBV7-2, the J gene TRBJ2-7, with D perhaps matching TRBD2 (5 bases). The CDR3 extends over 15 amino acids. Germline V gene sequence: CDR1 SGHTA, CDR2 FQGNSA. V was trimmed by 7 bases and J by 2 bases, leaving 18 bases between them. The CDR3 coding sequence is TGTGCCAGCACCCCCAGTCGTGCGACTACCTACGAGCAGTACTTC. Translation: CASTPSRATTYEQYF.

The chain recombines TRBV6-6 with TRBJ2-5, with 10 bases that match TRBD1. There are 16 residues in the CDR3. Germline V CDR1 and CDR2: MNHNY, SVGAGI (reference sequence). Trimming removed 8 bases from V and 4 bases from J; junction bases left unmatched: 13. CDR3 in amino acids: CASRVPGTGDRETQYF. The CDR3 nucleotides read TGTGCCAGCCGTGTCCCCGGGACAGGGGATAGAGAGACCCAGTACTTC.

The chain links TRBV7-2 to TRBJ2-5, with D uncertain. This CDR3 contains 16 residues. Germline V gene lookup returns CDR1 SGHTA and CDR2 FQGNSA. V dropped 1 base and J dropped 3 bases, with 15 bases sitting between them. The CDR3 DNA is TGTGCCAGCAGCTTAGTCGGGTCTCAAAAAAAAGAGACCCAGTACTTC. Translated: CASSLVGSQKKETQYF.

This clonotype appeared a single time. The rearrangement uses TRBV6-5 and TRBJ2-1, with 11 bases matching TRBD2. The germline gives CDR1 MNHEY, CDR2 SVGAGI. This CDR3 has 15 amino acids. V shed 5 bases and J 4 bases; nucleotides not matched to a gene: 4. CDR3 DNA: TGTGCCAGCAGTGCGACTAGCGGGGAGTACAATGAGCAGTTCTTC. Its translation: CASSATSGEYNEQFF.

In this sample, this clonotype turned up a few times. The genes are TRBV29-1 and TRBJ1-2; D gene uncertain. CDR3 length: 11 amino acids. CDR1 SQVTM and CDR2 ANQGSEA come from the germline V gene. Trimming cost V 3 bases and J 3 bases, with 5 bases left between them. CDR3 sequence: CSVDQHYGYTF. In DNA, the CDR3 is TGCAGCGTTGACCAGCACTATGGCTACACCTTC. The full variable domain, completed using reference TRBV29-1 and TRBJ1-2, is SAVISQKPSRDICQRGTSLTIQCQVDSQVTMMFWYRQQPGQSLTLIATANQGSEATYESGFVIDKFPISRPNLTFSTLTVSNMSPEDSSIYLCSVDQHYGYTFGSGTRLTVV.

This chain connects TRBV29-1 to TRBJ2-1; D remains ambiguous. This CDR3 region has 11 residues. CDR1 and CDR2 from the germline V gene are SQVTM and ANQGSEA. This CDR3 is CTGSSYNEQFF. CDR3 nucleotides: TGCACCGGAAGCTCCTACAATGAGCAGTTCTTC.

This sequence joins TRBV6-5 and TRBJ2-7, with TRBD2 matching over 9 bases. This CDR3 has 16 amino acids. Germline assignment: CDR1 MNHEY and CDR2 SVGAGI. J lost 5 bases, V lost 3 bases, and 11 bases had no gene match. CDR3 sequence (DNA): TGTGCCAGCAGTTATAGCGGGCGGGGGGGACTCCACGAGCAGTACTTC. Its translation: CASSYSGRGGLHEQYF.

The chain employs TRBV20-1 and TRBJ2-3, with TRBD1 matching over 8 bases. The CDR3 is 17 residues long. V lost 0 bases to trimming and J lost 2 bases; unmatched junction nucleotides: 10. Per the germline V gene, CDR1 is DFQATT and CDR2 is SNEGSKA (reference sequence). As DNA, the CDR3 is TGCAGTGCTAGAGATCCTTTGACAGGGGCGATCACAGATACGCAGTATTTT. This codes for CSARDPLTGAITDTQYF.

This chain joins TRBV5-1 and TRBJ2-1; the match to TRBD2 covers 10 bases. This CDR3 has 16 amino acids. Trimming at V came to 5 bases and at J to 4 bases, leaving 9 bases not matched to a gene. From germline, CDR1 is SGHRS and CDR2 YFSETQ. CDR3 amino acids: CASRPSSGGTYNEQFF. The DNA for the CDR3 is TGCGCCAGCAGACCTAGTAGCGGGGGGACATACAATGAGCAGTTCTTC.

The chain is built from TRBV6-5 and TRBJ2-1, with 8 bases identical to TRBD1. The trim removed 0 bases at V and 10 bases at J, leaving 11 bases unmatched. CDR1 MNHEY and CDR2 SVGAGI come from the germline V gene. This CDR3 region has 16 residues. CDR3 nucleotides: TGTGCCAGCAGTTACTCCTGGGGGACAGGAGGATACGAGCAGTTCTTC. Translated, it gives CASSYSWGTGGYEQFF.

The J gene is TRBJ2-1, the V gene TRBV21-1; the tabulated D call, TRBD1, remains unverified against the DNA. The end of the DNA aligns better with TRBJ2-7, so the J call may be wrong. TRBV21-1 is labeled a pseudogene. The CDR3 covers 17 residues. CDR3 coding DNA: TGTGCCAGCAGCAAAGCTCCGGGACACAGAATCGTCAGCGAGCAGTACTTC. The encoded protein is CASSKAPGHRIVSEQYF.